Shown below are 18 T cell receptor beta chains from a single sample sequenced in a study of prognosis after radiotherapy for stage I lung cancer (dated by TCRdb to the early 2020s). Sequencing used an Illumina HiSeq 3000. Two rounds of multiplex PCR were used to amplify the TCR beta CDR3 region from genomic DNA. In the first PCR round, primers specific to each TRBV and TRBJ gene were used, and the primer sequences were filed in Chinese patent CN105087789A. Starting from the raw public reads, TCRdb applied fastp trimming at Q25, assembled clones with MiXCR and retained in-frame beta chains. Identical CDR3 protein sequences are pooled into one entry, listed with their most common genes and DNA. The sample table records tens of thousands of distinct CDR3 sequences; around 40% of these occur just once. About 56% of the sample is held by the ten biggest clonotypes. The input for sequencing was PBMCs, taken before or after stereotactic body radiation therapy (not recorded which). The source of these receptors is a donor of 50 years or more with non-small cell lung cancer.

There are many counts of this clonotype. The CDR3 sequence: CASSESPGSYEQYF. CDR3 in DNA: TGTGCCAGCAGTGAGTCACCAGGGTCCTACGAGCAGTACTTC. V is TRBV6-4 and J is TRBJ2-7, with D possibly being TRBD1 (5 bases). This CDR3 is built from 14 residues. The germline CDR1 and CDR2 sequences are MRHNA and SNTAGT. Trimming took 3 bases from V and 1 from J, leaving 10 bases between them.

The rearrangement uses TRBV7-8 and TRBJ2-6; no clear D. V was trimmed by 6 bases and J by 6 bases, leaving 15 bases between them. The CDR3 consists of 15 residues. CDR1 SGHVS and CDR2 FQNEAQ come from the germline V gene. The CDR3 region has the DNA TGTGCCAGCAGTTTCAGGTTTGCTGTGGCCAACGTCCTGACTTTC. Amino acid sequence: CASSFRFAVANVLTF. The full variable domain, with the rest looked up from reference TRBV7-8 and TRBJ2-6, is GAGVSQSPRYKVAKRGQDVALRCDPISGHVSLFWYQQALGQGPEFLTYFQNEAQLDKSGLPSDRFFAERPEGSVSTLKIQRTQQEDSAVYLCASSFRFAVANVLTFGAGSRLTVL.

Regarding this clonotype: A much larger clone differs by one base, so this may be a read error. CDR3 sequence: CSARDLGGRIGNIQYF. CDR3 sequence (DNA): TGCAGTGCTAGAGATTTGGGCGGGAGGATTGGTAACATTCAGTACTTC. The V call is TRBV20-1, the J call TRBJ2-4; 8 bases align to TRBD2. V shed 0 bases, J shed 7 bases, and the junction held 11 bases outside the gene matches. Germline assignment: CDR1 DFQATT and CDR2 SNEGSKA (reference sequence). The CDR3 has 16 residues.

With regard to this clonotype: With a far larger clone one base away, a read error is the likely cause. In this CDR3 the conserved last residue, phenylalanine or tryptophan, is missing, so a read error is likely. The chain is built from TRBV6-2 or TRBV6-3 and TRBJ2-7; D is uncertain. This CDR3 is built from 9 residues. Germline V gene sequence: CDR1 MNHEY, CDR2 SVGEGT. CDR3 sequence reads: CTCGYEQYL. Written as DNA, the CDR3 is TGTACTTGTGGGTACGAGCAGTACTTA.

This clonotype was counted many times. The chain uses TRBV7-6 and TRBJ2-1; 8 positions agree with TRBD1. V was pared by 5 bases and J by 7 bases, with 4 bases of the junction left unmatched. The CDR3 loop spans 13 amino acids. Germline CDR1 SGHVS, CDR2 FNYEAQ. The CDR3 region has the DNA TGTGCCAGCAGCGGACAGGGATCAAATGAGCAGTTCTTC. Amino acids: CASSGQGSNEQFF.

The sample holds many counts of this clonotype. This chain uses TRBV12-3 or TRBV12-4 with TRBJ2-1; TRBD2 agrees at 7 bases. V was pared by 1 base and J by 8 bases, with 17 bases of the junction left unmatched. This CDR3 has 18 amino acids. CDR3 nucleotide sequence: TGTGCCAGCAGTTTAGGAAGTCTAAGGCGGGAGTGGGTCGATGAGCAGTTCTTC. As protein: CASSLGSLRREWVDEQFF.

This clonotype came up once. A much larger clone differs by one base, so this may be a read error. The CDR3 DNA follows: TGTGCCAGCAGCCCCCGTGTGGGTCCTGAAGCTTTCTTT. This sequence encodes CASSPRVGPEAFF. This chain links TRBV7-9 with TRBJ1-1; D gene uncertain. Trimming removed 5 bases from V and 6 bases from J, with 13 bases in between. CDR1 is SEHNR and CDR2 is FQNEAQ in the germline V gene (reference sequence). The CDR3 has 13 amino acids.

This clonotype was observed once. For the CDR3, the DNA is TGCGCCAGCAGCTCTAGCGGGAGTCCCTCCTACGAGCAGTACTTC. Protein product: CASSSSGSPSYEQYF. V and J are TRBV5-1 and TRBJ2-7; 10 bases agree with TRBD2. The CDR3 has 15 amino acids. Trimming cost V 3 bases and J 0 bases; bases outside gene matches: 3. Per the germline V gene, CDR1 is SGHRS and CDR2 is YFSETQ. Combining the CDR3 with reference TRBV5-1 and TRBJ2-7 gives the whole variable domain KAGVTQTPRYLIKTRGQQVTLSCSPISGHRSVSWYQQTPGQGLQFLFEYFSETQRNKGNFPGRFSGRQFSNSRSEMNVSTLELGDSALYLCASSSSGSPSYEQYFGPGTRLTVT.

This clonotype occurred many times. This chain uses TRBV24-1 with TRBJ2-1; the match to TRBD1 covers 7 bases. Germline lookup yields CDR1 KGHDR and CDR2 SFDVKD. The CDR3 length is 15 residues. The V gene end was trimmed by 3 bases and the J gene end by 2 bases; junction bases not matched to a gene: 3. The CDR3 DNA sequence: TGTGCCACCAGTGATAAAGGGGGCACCTACAATGAGCAGTTCTTC. As protein: CATSDKGGTYNEQFF.

Note on this clonotype: This likely stems from a read error, as it lies one base from a far larger clone. The genes are TRBV27 and TRBJ2-5, with D perhaps given as TRBD1 or TRBD2 (5 bases each). The J call is in doubt because the DNA end fits TRBJ2-1 better. Germline CDR1 MNHEY, CDR2 SMNVEV (reference sequence). The CDR3 consists of 15 residues. The CDR3 nucleotides are TGTGCCGGCAGTCCGGGACCCCCTGATCTCAATGAGCAGTTCTTC. Its translation: CAGSPGPPDLNEQFF.

The chain carries TRBV9 and TRBJ1-2; D remains ambiguous. Germline CDR1 reads SGDLS; CDR2 reads YYNGEE. The CDR3 covers 16 residues. The ends were cut back, 0 bases at V and 4 bases at J, with 16 bases in the middle. The CDR3 coding sequence is TGTGCCAGCAGCGTAGACCACAGTCCGGATACCTATGGCTACACCTTC. Protein sequence: CASSVDHSPDTYGYTF.

This clonotype was seen repeatedly, ten times or more. The chain carries TRBV5-1 and TRBJ2-7; 10 positions agree with TRBD1. V trimming: 4 bases; J trimming: 6 bases; junction bases outside the gene matches: 7. The CDR3 spans 14 residues. Germline values: CDR1 SGHRS, CDR2 YFSETQ. The CDR3 bases are TGCGCCAGCAGCCAGCGACAGGGGGCCCTCGAGCAGTACTTC. Translation gives CASSQRQGALEQYF.

The table lists this clonotype with many counts. This sequence joins TRBV20-1 and TRBJ1-5; 11 bases align to TRBD1. The CDR3 consists of 15 residues. Looked up from germline, CDR1 is DFQATT and CDR2 is SNEGSKA (reference sequence). V lost 0 bases to trimming and J lost 11 bases; unmatched junction nucleotides: 9. As DNA, the CDR3 is TGCAGTGCTAGAGATCCAAAGGACAGGGGGCGGGCCCAGCATTTT. It translates to CSARDPKDRGRAQHF.

This clonotype was counted at least ten times. This chain links TRBV7-2 with TRBJ1-2, with no clear D. V was clipped by 10 bases and J by 4 bases, with 10 bases between them. The CDR3 has 11 amino acids. Germline CDR1 SGHTA, CDR2 FQGNSA. DNA of the CDR3: TGTGCCACCCCGGACTCCTATGGCTACACCTTC. This gives the protein CATPDSYGYTF.

Turning to this clonotype: It may be a read error: a sequence one base away is much more abundant. V gene TRBV5-6 combines with J gene TRBJ1-6; D uncertain. V shed 0 bases and J shed 8 bases, with 12 bases lying between them. The CDR3 runs to 15 residues. Germline lookup yields CDR1 SGHDT and CDR2 YYEEEE. In DNA form, the CDR3 reads TGTGCCAGCAGCTTGGTTCCAGTGGGTGATTCACCCCTCCACTTT. Encoded protein: CASSLVPVGDSPLHF.

This clonotype was observed many times. The rearrangement uses TRBV10-3 and TRBJ1-2, with 9 positions matching TRBD1. Germline V gene data show CDR1 as ENHRY and CDR2 as SYGVKD. The CDR3 totals 17 residues. V lost 0 bases and J lost 3; bases outside the gene matches: 8. CDR3 in DNA: TGTGCCATCAGTGAGTCCCCTGGACAGGGGATGGACTATGGCTACACCTTC. Translating gives CAISESPGQGMDYGYTF.

The CDR3 spells CASSEVLADTQYF. The CDR3 nucleotides read TGCGCCAGCAGTGAGGTTCTCGCAGATACGCAGTATTTT. The chain carries TRBV5-1 and TRBJ2-3; no clear D gene. Between the trimmed V and J ends, which lost 5 bases and 4 bases, there was a span of 11 bases. The CDR3 extends over 13 amino acids. Looked up from germline, CDR1 is SGHRS and CDR2 is YFSETQ.

V and J are TRBV9 and TRBJ1-2; a weak D match, TRBD1 (5 bases). Germline lookup yields CDR1 SGDLS and CDR2 YYNGEE. The CDR3 sequence is 13 residues long. Trimming removed 4 bases at V and 9 bases at J, with 16 bases between. The CDR3 DNA reads as TGTGCCAGCAGCTTACCCGGGGCGGGGTGCTACACCTTC. Translating gives CASSLPGAGCYTF.